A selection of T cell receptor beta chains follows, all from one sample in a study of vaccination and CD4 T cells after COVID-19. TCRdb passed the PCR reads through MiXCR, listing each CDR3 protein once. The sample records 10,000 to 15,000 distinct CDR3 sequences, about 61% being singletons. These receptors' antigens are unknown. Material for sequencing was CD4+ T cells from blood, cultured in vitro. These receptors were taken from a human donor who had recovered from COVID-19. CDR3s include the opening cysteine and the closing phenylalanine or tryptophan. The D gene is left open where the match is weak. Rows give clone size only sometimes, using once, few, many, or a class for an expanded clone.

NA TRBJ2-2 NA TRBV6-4 CASKTGTNTGELFF TGTGCCAGCAAAACAGGAACGAACACCGGGGAGCTGTTTTTT
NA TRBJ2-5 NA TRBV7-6 CASSQFGGQKQETQYF TGTGCCAGCAGCCAATTTGGGGGACAAAAACAAGAGACCCAGTACTTC
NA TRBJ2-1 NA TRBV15 CATSRQGTNEQFF TGTGCCACCAGCAGACAGGGCACCAATGAGCAGTTCTTC
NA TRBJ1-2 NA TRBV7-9 CASSLTRGGYTF TGTGCCAGCAGCTTAACGAGGGGCGGCTACACCTTC
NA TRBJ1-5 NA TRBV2 CASSVLRQSRGQPQHF TGTGCCAGCAGTGTACTCCGACAGTCTAGGGGTCAGCCCCAGCATTTT
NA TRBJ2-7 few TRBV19 CASSITGLASYEQYF TGTGCCAGTAGTATAACCGGGCTAGCGAGCTACGAGCAGTACTTC
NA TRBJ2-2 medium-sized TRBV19 CASRNRWAGDTGELFF TGTGCCAGTAGAAATCGGTGGGCAGGAGACACCGGGGAGCTGTTTTTT
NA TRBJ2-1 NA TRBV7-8 CASSLGAPGNNEQFF TGTGCCAGCAGCTTAGGAGCGCCGGGGAACAATGAGCAGTTCTTC
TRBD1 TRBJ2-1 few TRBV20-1 CSASALTDRGNNEQFF TGCAGTGCTTCCGCTCTTACTGACAGGGGCAACAATGAGCAGTTCTTC
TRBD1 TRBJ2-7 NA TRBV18 CASSPGTGASYEQYF TGTGCCAGCTCACCAGGGACAGGGGCATCCTACGAGCAGTACTTC
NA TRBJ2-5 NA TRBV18 CASSPPSEETQYF TGTGCCAGCTCACCACCGTCCGAGGAGACCCAGTACTTC
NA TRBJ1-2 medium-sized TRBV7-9 CASSWDGRLGYTF TGTGCCAGCAGCTGGGACGGCCGATTGGGCTACACCTTC
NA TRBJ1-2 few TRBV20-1 CSARPGSYGYTF TGCAGTGCTAGACCAGGTTCCTATGGCTACACCTTC
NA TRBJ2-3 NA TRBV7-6 CASSLYPSSTDTQYF TGTGCCAGCAGCTTATATCCGTCTAGCACAGATACGCAGTATTTT
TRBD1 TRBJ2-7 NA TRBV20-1 CSARDPGTGSYEQYF TGCAGTGCTAGAGATCCAGGGACAGGGAGCTACGAGCAGTACTTC
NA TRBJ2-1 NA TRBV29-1 CSVVTNQQGGSYNEQFF TGCAGCGTTGTGACTAACCAACAGGGGGGGTCCTACAATGAGCAGTTCTTC
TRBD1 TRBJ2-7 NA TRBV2 CASRPPRDSYEQYF TGTGCCAGCAGGCCCCCTCGGGACAGCTACGAGCAGTACTTC
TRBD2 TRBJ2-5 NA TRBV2 CATEAGAQETQYF TGTGCCACCGAAGCGGGAGCTCAAGAGACCCAGTACTTC
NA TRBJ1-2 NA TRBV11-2 CASSLVAGSYGYTF TGTGCCAGCAGCTTAGTCGCAGGGTCCTATGGCTACACCTTC
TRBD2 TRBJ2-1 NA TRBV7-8 CASSLWASGSLKYNEQFF TGTGCCAGCAGCTTATGGGCTAGCGGGAGCCTAAAATACAATGAGCAGTTCTTC
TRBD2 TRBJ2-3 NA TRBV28 CASSSSGTSGGASTDTQYF TGTGCCAGCAGTTCATCCGGGACTAGCGGGGGCGCGAGCACAGATACGCAGTATTTT
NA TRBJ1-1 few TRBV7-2 CASRGGGRDTEAFF TGTGCCAGCCGAGGGGGGGGGCGAGACACTGAAGCTTTCTTT
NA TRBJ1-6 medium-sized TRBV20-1 CSARVGGNSPLHF TGCAGTGCTAGAGTGGGGGGAAATTCACCCCTCCACTTT
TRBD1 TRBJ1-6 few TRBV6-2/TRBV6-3 CAIGQGLGSPLHF TGTGCCATCGGACAGGGGCTCGGTTCACCCCTCCACTTT
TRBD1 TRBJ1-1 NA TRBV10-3 CAISESEQGSMAFF TGTGCCATCAGTGAGTCGGAACAGGGGAGTATGGCTTTCTTT